Following are 5 T cell receptor beta chains from one sample sequenced in a study of T cell repertoires in cytomegalovirus infection. TCRdb passed the reads through MiXCR, listing each CDR3 protein once. This sample yields about 740,000 distinct CDR3 sequences, of which roughly 35% are seen a single time; roughly 2.9% belongs to the top ten. The specimen sequenced was PBMCs. The receptors come from a human donor in good health (CMV status not recorded). Some clones in this sample may be carry-over from other donors' samples.

This clonotype was counted only a few times. V and J are TRBV12-3 or TRBV12-4 and TRBJ1-1, with D possibly being TRBD1 (5 bases). The CDR3 has 15 residues. V was shortened by 3 bases and J by 1 base, with 12 bases between the two germline ends. The CDR3 DNA reads as TGTGCCAGCAGTTTCTCAGGCGGGGGGAACACTGAAGCTTTCTTT. Protein product: CASSFSGGGNTEAFF.

This clonotype has only a few counts. V is TRBV28 and J is TRBJ1-5, with D maybe TRBD1 (5 bases). CDR1 and CDR2 (germline): MDHEN, SYDVKM. CDR3 length: 17 residues. V was cut by 5 bases and J by 0 bases, with 17 bases left in between. The CDR3 sequence: CASSPPSRGNSNQPQHF. The CDR3 bases are TGTGCCAGCAGTCCCCCCTCACGGGGGAATAGCAATCAGCCCCAGCATTTT.

With respect to this clonotype: Sequence at one end of the junction differs from germline and may be a read error. V is TRBV12-3 or TRBV12-4 and J is TRBJ2-1; TRBD2 agrees at 8 bases. This CDR3 has 16 residues. The CDR3 protein is CASSLAGTRVYNEQFF. The CDR3 DNA sequence: TGTGCTAGCAGTTTAGCTGGGACTAGGGTCTACAATGAGCAGTTCTTC.

This clonotype has a handful of counts. The CDR3 loop is CASSLAGHSYNEQFF. The CDR3 DNA sequence: TGTGCCAGCAGTTTGGCGGGACACTCATACAATGAGCAGTTCTTC. The chain recombines TRBV12-3 or TRBV12-4 with TRBJ2-1; TRBD1 or TRBD2 may be the D gene (6 bases each). The CDR3 sequence is 15 residues long. V was cut by 3 bases and J by 4 bases, with 13 bases left in between.

With respect to this clonotype: Germline is not matched at one junction end, which may reflect a read error. This rearrangement joins TRBV7-7 to TRBJ1-3; D not resolved. This CDR3 is 18 amino acids long. From germline, CDR1 is SSHAT and CDR2 FNYEAQ (reference sequence). The CDR3 here is CASSFSSIGRISGNTIYF. The CDR3 DNA sequence: TGTGCTAGCAGCTTCTCCTCTATCGGACGGATCTCTGGAAACACCATATATTTT. Using reference TRBV7-7 and TRBJ1-3 for the parts outside the CDR3, the full variable domain is GAGVSQSPRYKVTKRGQDVTLRCDPISSHATLYWYQQALGQGPEFLTYFNYEAQPDKSGLPSDRFSAERPEGSISTLTIQRTEQRDSAMYRCASSFSSIGRISGNTIYFGEGSWLTVV.